This TCR beta chain came from a study of OX40 agonist ivuxolimab in advanced cancers. Study-wide background: Two patients with cutaneous melanoma and one with hepatocellular carcinoma, three in total, showed partial responses. General study points: Among some nonresponders, normalized T-cell clonal expansion was also low.

The germline V gene encodes CDR1 MNHEY and CDR2 SVGAGI. This CDR3 spans 14 amino acids. The ends were cut back, 4 bases at V and 2 bases at J, with 8 bases in the middle. Profiled with immunoSEQ multiplex PCR; TCRdb holds only in-frame clones, not every one. The data contain roughly 100,000 clones, 70% to 90% of them seen just once; the ten biggest clones take up 0.65% to 0.95%. As regards this clone: Antigen specificity is unknown.

The specimen was CD4+ or CD8+ T cells sorted from blood, collected in a trial of the OX40 agonist ivuxolimab. The chain combines TRBV6-5 with TRBJ1-4; D gene uncertain. The source of this sequence is an adult with an advanced solid tumor such as melanoma, head and neck, liver or kidney cancer. The CDR3 is CASSSVVTNEKLFF. As DNA, the CDR3 is TGTGCCAGCAGTTCGGTTGTTACTAATGAAAAACTGTTTTTT.